The 2 T cell receptor beta chains reported below all come from one sample, sequenced in a study of beta chain features in type 1 diabetes. Every isolated RNA sample was fully reverse transcribed, so sequencing captured expressed TCRB transcripts. Data came from immunoSEQ multiplex PCR; TCRdb stores just in-frame clones and leaves some out. Of around 240,000 clones in the sample, approximately 16% are singletons; the top ten hold 0.065% to 0.095%. Their specific antigens are unknown. Study observations and caveats: A moderate, significant TCRB CDR3 shortening appeared in type 1 diabetes across four CD4+ subsets.

What was sequenced was naive CD4+ T cells from blood. Receptor source: a man aged 25-45 years with type 1 diabetes.

The chain uses TRBV30 and TRBJ2-7; 8 bases match TRBD2. J was trimmed by 3 bases and V by 2 bases; bases with no gene match: 6. CDR1 and CDR2 from the germline V gene are GTSNPN and SVGIG (reference sequence). This CDR3 comprises 14 residues. CDR3 nucleotide sequence: TGTGCCTGGAGTCTTACCGGGACTAGCTACGAGCAGTACTTC. It encodes CAWSLTGTSYEQYF.

The chain carries TRBV19 and TRBJ2-1, with TRBD2 matching 11 bases. The CDR3 contains 15 residues. The V and J ends lost 3 bases and 6 bases, in that order; junction bases with no gene match: 4. CDR1 LNHDA and CDR2 SQIVND come from the germline V gene (reference sequence). In nucleotides, the CDR3 is TGTGCCAGTAGTATTACCGGGACTAGCGGCAATGAGCAGTTCTTC. Its protein product is CASSITGTSGNEQFF.